This T cell receptor (beta chain) was recovered during a study of blood T cells in healthy people across ages. Together with a sample-barcoded 5' primer, a J-beta primer mix was included in a second PCR lasting roughly 6 to 12 cycles. A single record per CDR3 protein comes from TCRdb applying MiXCR to the 5' RACE reads. The sample records fewer than 900,000 distinct CDR3 sequences, roughly 40% being singletons. Note on this clonotype: The antigen is unknown.

The CDR3 covers 21 residues. The germline gives CDR1 LGHNA, CDR2 YSLEER. Whole-study findings and limits: As age increased, TCR beta diversity per million T cells fell in a roughly linear fashion.

This TCR came from a man aged 18 to 30 in good health. The V gene is TRBV4-3, the J gene TRBJ2-1; tentative D call: TRBD2 (6 bases). The J call may be mistaken, given a closer DNA end match to TRBJ2-7. Sequencing was performed on blood. DNA for the CDR3: TGCGCCAGCAGCCAAGGAGTCTTCGAAGGGGAGGTATCGGGCTCCTACAATGAGCAGTACTTC. As protein: CASSQGVFEGEVSGSYNEQYF.